These 9 T cell receptor beta chains share one sample of origin, sequenced in a study of cytomegalovirus exposure and HLA in healthy donors. Clones were read by immunoSEQ multiplex PCR, and TCRdb kept only the in-frame ones, dropping some. Of about 130,000 clones in the sample, approximately 92% were seen once. Sequencing was done on a sample of PBMCs. These TCRs come from a woman between 18 and 29 years old in good health and CMV-seronegative.

The J gene is TRBJ1-1, the V gene TRBV7-6; TRBD1 matches at 9 bases. Germline CDR1 is SGHVS and CDR2 is FNYEAQ. Trimming at V came to 6 bases and at J to 3 bases, leaving 5 bases not matched to a gene. The CDR3 has 14 amino acids. CDR3 sequence reads: CASSPGQGYTEAFF. Written as DNA, the CDR3 is TGTGCCAGCAGTCCGGGACAGGGCTACACTGAAGCTTTCTTT.

The chain combines TRBV28 with TRBJ2-5, with 10 bases that match TRBD2. The CDR3 totals 14 residues. Germline-derived CDR1 and CDR2 are MDHEN and SYDVKM. V lost 6 bases, J lost 4 bases, and 5 bases stayed unmatched. The CDR3 DNA follows: TGTGCCAGCAGATATCTAGCGGGGGCAGAGACCCAGTACTTC. Its translation is CASRYLAGAETQYF. The complete variable domain, with remaining parts taken from reference TRBV28 and TRBJ2-5, reads DVKVTQSSRYLVKRTGEKVFLECVQDMDHENMFWYRQDPGLGLRLIYFSYDVKMKEKGDIPEGYSVSREKKERFSLILESASTNQTSMYLCASRYLAGAETQYFGPGTRLLVL.

About this clone: Other DNA sequences within the sample encode an identical CDR3. The chain joins TRBV7-2 to TRBJ1-5, with 7 bases fitting TRBD1. There are 14 residues in the CDR3. The V gene end was trimmed by 3 bases and the J gene end by 4 bases; junction bases not matched to a gene: 3. CDR1 and CDR2 (germline): SGHTA, FQGNSA. The CDR3 DNA is TGTGCCAGCAGCTTGGGACAGCTAAATCAGCCCCAGCATTTT. It is translated as CASSLGQLNQPQHF.

The V call is TRBV6-6, the J call TRBJ2-1, with D maybe TRBD2 (5 bases). Germline-derived CDR1 and CDR2 are MNHNY and SVGAGI (reference sequence). The CDR3 length is 15 residues. Trimming removed 6 bases from V and 7 bases from J, with 19 bases in between. The CDR3 is CASRPTNLRTNEQFF. In nucleotides, the CDR3 is TGTGCCAGCAGGCCGACTAACCTGCGAACTAATGAGCAGTTCTTC.

The rearrangement uses TRBV6-6 and TRBJ1-5, with D uncertain. CDR3 length: 14 amino acids. The V gene's germline CDR1 is MNHNY and CDR2 SVGAGI (reference sequence). With 6 bases removed from V and 1 base from J, the gap between germline ends came to 10 bases. CDR3 DNA: TGTGCCAGCAGAAAGAACCGGAGCAATCAGCCCCAGCATTTT. Its protein product is CASRKNRSNQPQHF.

The chain uses TRBV27 and TRBJ2-5; TRBD2 is a possible D gene (7 bases). Germline V gives CDR1 MNHEY, CDR2 SMNVEV (reference sequence). This CDR3 region has 15 residues. V shed 3 bases and J shed 4 bases, with 15 bases lying between them. The CDR3: CASSFGGRSGETQYF. The CDR3 coding sequence is TGTGCCAGCAGTTTCGGGGGGCGTAGTGGAGAGACCCAGTACTTC.

V and J are TRBV5-8 and TRBJ2-2, with D possibly TRBD2 on 6 matching bases. Trimming cost V 4 bases and J 2 bases, with 15 bases left between them. The CDR3 length is 16 residues. Germline loops: CDR1 SGHTS, CDR2 YDEGEE. The CDR3 region has the DNA TGTGCCAGCAGCGAGCATCCGGGACTTAACACCGGGGAGCTGTTTTTT. Protein: CASSEHPGLNTGELFF.

The chain recombines TRBV2 with TRBJ2-1; D is perhaps TRBD1 (6 bases). CDR1 SNHLY and CDR2 FYNNEI come from the germline V gene. V was shortened by 0 bases and J by 9 bases, with 12 bases between the two germline ends. CDR3 length: 14 amino acids. The CDR3 DNA reads as TGTGCCAGCAGTGAAGCGCAGGGGATCCGTGAGCAGTTCTTC. Amino acid sequence: CASSEAQGIREQFF. Full variable domain (missing parts from reference TRBV2 and TRBJ2-1): EPEVTQTPSHQVTQMGQEVILRCVPISNHLYFYWYRQILGQKVEFLVSFYNNEISEKSEIFDDQFSVERPDGSNFTLKIRSTKLEDSAMYFCASSEAQGIREQFFGPGTRLTVL.

V and J are TRBV2 and TRBJ2-3, with 11 bases identical to TRBD1. The CDR3 extends over 15 amino acids. V was clipped by 3 bases and J by 3 bases; unmatched bases: 2. CDR1 is SNHLY and CDR2 is FYNNEI in the germline V gene. The CDR3 nucleotides read TGTGCCAGCAGTGATGGGACAGGGGGAACAGATACGCAGTATTTT. Amino acids: CASSDGTGGTDTQYF. The whole variable domain, filled in from reference TRBV2 and TRBJ2-3, reads EPEVTQTPSHQVTQMGQEVILRCVPISNHLYFYWYRQILGQKVEFLVSFYNNEISEKSEIFDDQFSVERPDGSNFTLKIRSTKLEDSAMYFCASSDGTGGTDTQYFGPGTRLTVL.